One sample yielded the 29 T cell receptor beta chains listed below, sequenced in a study of T cell repertoires in cytomegalovirus infection. TCRdb passed the reads through MiXCR, listing each CDR3 protein once. The sample holds about 830,000 distinct CDR3 sequences, about 33% seen once. Their recognized antigens are unknown. This material consisted of cultured CD8+ T cells from PBMCs, taken from culture after CMV antigen stimulation. Receptor source: a human donor in good health (CMV status not recorded). Some clones in this sample may be carry-over from other donors' samples.

This clonotype was observed at least ten times. A much larger clone sits a single nucleotide away, making a read error possible. This chain uses TRBV7-6 with TRBJ1-1; D is unclear. Germline loops: CDR1 SGHVS, CDR2 FNYEAQ. Trimming cost V 5 bases and J 0 bases, with 1 base left between them. CDR3 length: 11 residues. The CDR3 DNA reads TGTGCCAGCAGCATGAACACTGAAGCTTTCTTT. It encodes CASSMNTEAFF.

This clonotype was counted between two and nine times. V gene TRBV25-1 combines with J gene TRBJ1-2; D is uncertain. Between the trimmed V and J ends, which lost 8 bases and 4 bases, there was a span of 11 bases. Germline V gives CDR1 MGHDK, CDR2 SYGVNS. The CDR3 runs to 12 residues. The CDR3 DNA reads TGTGCCAGCCTAACCGGGAGCTATGGCTACACCTTC. Residues: CASLTGSYGYTF.

This clonotype was found a few times. The chain couples TRBV6-5 to TRBJ1-1; 7 nucleotides line up with TRBD1. The V gene's germline CDR1 is MNHEY and CDR2 SVGAGI. Trimming removed 6 bases from V and 0 bases from J; junction bases left unmatched: 4. This CDR3 has 14 amino acids. CDR3 residues: CASSMGQMNTEAFF. In DNA, the CDR3 is TGTGCCAGCAGCATGGGACAGATGAACACTGAAGCTTTCTTT.

Remarks on this clonotype: The junction shows a germline mismatch at one end, possibly a read error. The genes are TRBV7-9 and TRBJ1-4; possible D gene TRBD1, 6 bases. Germline V lookup: CDR1 SEHNR, CDR2 FQNEAQ (reference sequence). CDR3 length: 16 residues. CDR3 sequence reads: CASSLFWDIHNEKLFF. CDR3 nucleotides: TGTGCCAGCAGCTTATTCTGGGACATACACAATGAAAAGCTGTTTTTT.

This clonotype was counted between two and nine times. This chain joins TRBV6-2 or TRBV6-3 and TRBJ2-7; TRBD1 is a possible D gene (6 bases). The CDR3 consists of 11 residues. CDR1 and CDR2 (germline): MNHEY, SVGEGT. V gave up 6 bases and J gave up 9 bases, with 12 bases separating them. The CDR3 sequence: CASSSRGGQYV. For the CDR3, the DNA is TGTGCCAGCAGCTCCAGAGGGGGGCAGTACGTC.

The chain couples TRBV6-5 to TRBJ1-3; D is ambiguous. From germline, CDR1 is MNHEY and CDR2 SVGAGI. The CDR3 contains 16 residues. Trimming took 0 bases from V and 0 from J, leaving 9 bases between them. The CDR3 DNA is TGTGCCAGCAGTTACTCGATGGCCCGCTCTGGAAACACCATATATTTT. Translated: CASSYSMARSGNTIYF.

The chain couples TRBV19 to TRBJ1-1; TRBD1 might be the D (6 bases). Germline values: CDR1 LNHDA, CDR2 SQIVND (reference sequence). V was clipped by 1 base and J by 4 bases, with 10 bases between them. The CDR3 totals 14 residues. The CDR3 is CASSIVGAGTEAFF. In DNA form, the CDR3 reads TGTGCCAGTAGTATAGTGGGGGCCGGCACTGAAGCTTTCTTT.

V is TRBV6-2 or TRBV6-3 and J is TRBJ2-7, with a possible D match to TRBD1 (6 bases). Per the germline V gene, CDR1 is MNHEY and CDR2 is SVGEGT. The V end lost 4 bases, the J end lost 3 bases, and 10 bases lay between the germline ends. The CDR3 is 13 amino acids. The CDR3 region is CASSLGQYYEQYV. The CDR3 region has the DNA TGTGCCAGCAGTTTGGGACAATACTACGAGCAGTACGTC.

This clonotype was found a few times. The chain employs TRBV6-1 and TRBJ2-1; D not resolved. The CDR3 length is 13 residues. The germline V gene encodes CDR1 MNHNS and CDR2 SASEGT. V was shortened by 0 bases and J by 6 bases, with 6 bases between the two germline ends. This CDR3 reads CASSEAVSNEQFF. The DNA for the CDR3 is TGTGCCAGCAGTGAAGCGGTCAGCAATGAGCAGTTCTTC.

Concerning this clonotype itself: At one of its ends the junction is not consistent with the germline gene, which may arise from a read error. The chain joins TRBV7-8 to TRBJ1-2; TRBD1 matches 11 bases. Germline-derived CDR1 and CDR2 are SGHVS and FQNEAQ. The CDR3 consists of 16 residues. The CDR3 sequence is CVSSPPGQGANYGYTF. CDR3 coding DNA: TGTGTCAGCAGCCCACCGGGACAGGGGGCTAACTATGGCTACACCTTC. The full variable domain, with the rest looked up from reference TRBV7-8 and TRBJ1-2, is GAGVSQSPRYKVAKRGQDVALRCDPISGHVSLFWYQQALGQGPEFLTYFQNEAQLDKSGLPSDRFFAERPEGSVSTLKIQRTQQEDSAVYLCVSSPPGQGANYGYTFGSGTRLTVV.

The CDR3 sequence is CASSKDRSTGYNEQFF. DNA for the CDR3: TGTGCCAGTAGCAAGGACAGGTCGACCGGATACAATGAGCAGTTCTTC. The chain is built from TRBV19 and TRBJ2-1, with TRBD1 matching 7 bases. There are 16 residues in the CDR3. From germline, CDR1 is LNHDA and CDR2 SQIVND (reference sequence). V trimming: 6 bases; J trimming: 4 bases; junction bases outside the gene matches: 12.

This clonotype was found many times. The chain carries TRBV19 and TRBJ2-3, with D unclear. The CDR3 length is 15 residues. CDR1 and CDR2 (germline): LNHDA, SQIVND (reference sequence). Trimming shortened V by 2 bases and J by 0 bases, and 9 bases separated the two germline ends. The CDR3 DNA reads TGTGCCAGTAGTATAAGGAGATGGAGCACAGATACGCAGTATTTT. Its protein product is CASSIRRWSTDTQYF.

Comment on this clonotype: A junction end diverges from the germline sequence, so it may reflect a read error. The chain employs TRBV19 and TRBJ1-3, with 9 bases aligning to TRBD1. CDR1 is LNHDA, CDR2 SQIVND, per germline (reference sequence). This CDR3 is built from 16 residues. CDR3: CASSIGQGLSGNTIYF. CDR3 coding DNA: TGTGCCAGTAGTATTGGACAGGGGCTCTCTGGAAACACTATATATTTT.

This clonotype has just a few counts. V and J are TRBV6-2 or TRBV6-3 and TRBJ2-7; D may be TRBD2 (6 bases). The V and J ends lost 5 bases and 0 bases respectively, with 17 bases between them. There are 16 residues in the CDR3. The germline gives CDR1 MNHEY, CDR2 SVGEGT. CDR3: CASSPRDFKFSYEQYF. For the CDR3, the DNA is TGTGCCAGCAGTCCTCGGGACTTCAAATTCTCCTACGAGCAGTACTTC.

The chain employs TRBV28 and TRBJ1-6; 8 bases fit TRBD1. There are 18 residues in the CDR3. Trimming at V came to 6 bases and at J to 0 bases, leaving 10 bases not matched to a gene. Germline-derived CDR1 and CDR2 are MDHEN and SYDVKM. The CDR3 DNA sequence: TGTGCCAGCAGCTCTGACAGGGGCAAGAGCTCCTATAATTCACCCCTCCACTTT. It specifies CASSSDRGKSSYNSPLHF.

This clonotype was detected many times. V and J are TRBV27 and TRBJ2-5; no definite D call. This CDR3 spans 11 amino acids. Trimming left V 6 bases short and J 5 bases short, with 7 bases between. CDR1 and CDR2 from the germline V gene are MNHEY and SMNVEV (reference sequence). The CDR3 here is CASRGGETQYF. In DNA form, the CDR3 reads TGTGCCAGCAGGGGTGGGGAGACCCAGTACTTC.

V usage is TRBV27 and J usage is TRBJ2-7; unclear D gene. CDR3 length equals 14 residues. V shed 3 bases and J shed 4 bases, with 13 bases lying between them. The germline gives CDR1 MNHEY, CDR2 SMNVEV (reference sequence). This CDR3 is CASSFTGQDYEQYF. The CDR3 DNA is TGTGCCAGCAGTTTTACGGGCCAGGATTACGAGCAGTACTTC.

This clonotype was seen more than once but under ten times. V and J are TRBV12-3 or TRBV12-4 and TRBJ2-7; D not certain. The length of the CDR3 is 16 residues. Trimming removed 5 bases at V and 2 bases at J, with 19 bases between. The CDR3 DNA reads as TGTGCCAGCAGTCCGAGTCTCTCGGGCTGGACCTACGAGCAGTACTTC. It codes for CASSPSLSGWTYEQYF.

The sample holds one count of this clonotype. At one end the junction does not follow the germline gene, possibly because of a read error. The rearrangement uses TRBV20-1 and TRBJ2-1, with a possible D match to TRBD2 (5 bases). Germline V gene lookup returns CDR1 DFQATT and CDR2 SNEGSKA (reference sequence). The CDR3 loop spans 13 amino acids. CDR3 amino acids: CCARDLRASEQFF. DNA for the CDR3: TGCTGTGCTAGAGACCTGCGGGCCTCTGAGCAGTTCTTC.

This clonotype was counted ten times or more. V and J are TRBV7-8 and TRBJ2-2; 12 bases are a match to TRBD2. The V gene's germline CDR1 is SGHVS and CDR2 FQNEAQ. The CDR3 consists of 16 residues. Trimming at V came to 3 bases and at J to 8 bases, leaving 7 bases not matched to a gene. DNA for the CDR3: TGTGCCAGCAGCTTCTCTAGCGGGGGGGCCTCGGGGGAGCTGTTTTTT. This translates into CASSFSSGGASGELFF.

CDR3 loop: CASSFWRQGANGYTF. The CDR3 DNA is TGTGCCAGCAGCTTTTGGAGACAGGGGGCGAATGGCTACACCTTC. This sequence joins TRBV11-2 and TRBJ1-2; 10 nucleotides align to TRBD1. The CDR3 is 15 residues long. Trimming removed 3 bases from V and 6 bases from J; junction bases left unmatched: 7. Germline CDR1 and CDR2: SGHAT and FQNNGV. Combining the CDR3 with reference TRBV11-2 and TRBJ1-2 gives the whole variable domain EAGVAQSPRYKIIEKRQSVAFWCNPISGHATLYWYQQILGQGPKLLIQFQNNGVVDDSQLPKDRFSAERLKGVDSTLKIQPAKLEDSAVYLCASSFWRQGANGYTFGSGTRLTVV.

The genes are TRBV27 and TRBJ1-2, with TRBD1 as a possible D gene (6 bases). V was cut by 4 bases and J by 8 bases, with 17 bases left in between. CDR1 and CDR2 from the germline V gene are MNHEY and SMNVEV (reference sequence). The CDR3 totals 14 residues. The CDR3 here is CASSSWAGVEGYTF. The CDR3 coding sequence is TGTGCCAGCAGTTCCTGGGCAGGGGTGGAAGGCTACACCTTC.

A few counts support this clonotype. The chain combines TRBV12-3 or TRBV12-4 with TRBJ1-5, with no clear D. The CDR3 runs 12 residues. Trimming left V 5 bases short and J 4 bases short, with 6 bases between. The CDR3 sequence: CASSSWNQPQHF. CDR3 sequence (DNA): TGTGCCAGCAGTAGCTGGAATCAGCCCCAGCATTTT.

This clonotype turned up a few times. This could be a read error, since a much larger clone is one nucleotide away. The chain couples TRBV7-6 to TRBJ1-3; D gene unclear. The CDR3 sequence is 16 residues long. Germline values: CDR1 SGHVS, CDR2 FNYEAQ. The CDR3 sequence: CVSSSETVSSGNTIYF. The CDR3 DNA follows: TGTGTCAGCAGCTCGGAGACGGTTAGCTCTGGAAACACCATATATTTT.

Note on this clonotype: Since a much larger clone is just one base distant, this may be a read error. V gene TRBV9 combines with J gene TRBJ2-3; no reliable D call. Germline V CDR1 and CDR2: SGDLS, YYNGEE. The CDR3 is 13 residues long. V was trimmed by 1 base and J by 3 bases, leaving 6 bases between them. The CDR3 region is CASSVTRTDTQYF. Here the CDR3 DNA reads TGTGCCAGCAGCGTAACTCGAACAGATACGCAGTATTTT.

This clonotype has a handful of counts. The chain uses TRBV15 and TRBJ1-2; D is unresolved. CDR3 length equals 12 residues. Germline CDR1 is LNHNV and CDR2 is YYDKDF (reference sequence). The V end lost 3 bases, the J end lost 11 bases, and 13 bases lay between the germline ends. The CDR3 loop is CATSSRSIGYTF. Written as DNA, the CDR3 is TGTGCCACCAGCAGCAGATCAATAGGTTACACCTTC.

This clonotype has a handful of counts. The chain uses TRBV12-3 or TRBV12-4 and TRBJ1-1; 9 nucleotides match TRBD1. V trimming: 6 bases; J trimming: 4 bases; junction bases outside the gene matches: 12. CDR3 length: 16 amino acids. CDR3 sequence reads: CASSLILTGGGTEAFF. Here the CDR3 DNA reads TGTGCCAGCAGCCTCATATTGACAGGGGGTGGCACTGAAGCTTTCTTT.

This rearrangement joins TRBV12-3 or TRBV12-4 to TRBJ1-5; D possibly corresponds to TRBD1 (6 bases). The CDR3 sequence is 16 residues long. The V and J ends lost 3 bases and 0 bases respectively, with 12 bases between them. The CDR3 coding sequence is TGTGCCAGCAGTTTGGGGAGGGGGGATAGCAATCAGCCCCAGCATTTT. Translating it yields CASSLGRGDSNQPQHF.

This clonotype came up a few times. This chain links TRBV7-6 with TRBJ1-1; no definite D call. CDR3 size: 13 residues. Trimming removed 2 bases at V and 3 bases at J, with 7 bases between. Germline V gene sequence: CDR1 SGHVS, CDR2 FNYEAQ. The CDR3 DNA sequence: TGTGCCAGCAGCTTACAACTACACACTGAAGCTTTCTTT. Its protein is CASSLQLHTEAFF. Drawing the rest from reference TRBV7-6 and TRBJ1-1, the complete variable domain is GAGVSQSPRYKVTKRGQDVALRCDPISGHVSLYWYRQALGQGPEFLTYFNYEAQQDKSGLPNDRFSAERPEGSISTLTIQRTEQRDSAMYRCASSLQLHTEAFFGQGTRLTVV.